This TCR beta chain was sequenced in a study of T cells in Graves' hyperthyroidism and ophthalmopathy (dated by TCRdb to between 2018 and 2021). A note on the overall study: TCR V-J signatures able to tell the groups apart were searched for in a discovery cohort of 100 patients, of whom over 40 had Graves' ophthalmopathy and about 60 had stable Graves' hyperthyroidism. After blood sampling, hyperthyroidism patients were treated with methimazole at a starting dose of 30 mg daily, and ophthalmopathy patients were treated with high-dose intravenous methylprednisolone. Prospective prediction of ophthalmopathy was tested in an independent validation cohort consisting of some 20 hyperthyroidism patients and approximately 16 patients who later progressed to ophthalmopathy. The 100 discovery patients were divided at random into training and test sets in a 7:3 ratio. In roughly six Graves' hyperthyroidism patients, the study also compared T-cell repertoires from thyroid tissue with T-cell repertoires from blood. According to the paper, TCR Vbeta CDR3 sequencing was carried out on more than 120 peripheral blood samples, which came from fewer than 50 ophthalmopathy, around 75 hyperthyroidism and approximately 17 progressor patients. The research as a whole found: Sample size was not statistically predetermined, and investigators were not blinded to group allocation. In validation, progression to ophthalmopathy was predicted by the model with roughly 71% sensitivity and 72% to 85% specificity, a median of 6.5 months before onset. Most expanded thyroid clonotypes (frequency above 0.001) were also detected in blood, a finding suggesting that blood repertoires may reflect thyroid immune responses. A 13 V-J signature model separated ophthalmopathy from stable hyperthyroidism, with around 88% sensitivity and 81.08% specificity in cross-validation and 80%/75% in testing.

Based on the germline V gene, the CDR1 and CDR2 sequences are SQVTM and ANQGSEA. The CDR3 runs 11 amino acids, cysteine and phenylalanine included. This entry keeps only the CDR3 DNA: 33 bases, framed from base 1. The TCR beta CDR3 regions were amplified from the RNA transcripts. The TCR CDR3 was subjected to a first round of RT-PCR using the HTBI primer set and the Qiagen OneStep RT-PCR kit. A second multiplex PCR round built the libraries, followed by size selection and purification. The libraries were sequenced on an Illumina HiSeq2000 using paired-end 100 bp reads. The paper's data handling went like this. Raw data were processed with SOAPnuke, discarding reads with adapters, uncalled bases, mean Phred below 15, or no exact constant-primer or identifier match. COPE v1.2.5 was used to merge the high-quality paired reads, and each unique nucleotide sequence was defined as a clonotype. Clonotypes were aligned to IMGT TRBV, TRBD and TRBJ reference segments using MiTCR v1.1. Only V-J combinations with frequency above 0.0001, covering about 99% of repertoires, were analysed. The TCS score was defined as F50 (clonal expansion) divided by E x V (chaos), with BLOSUM62-based TCRdist calculated between CDR3 peptides within each V-J. Welch's t-statistics and random forest reduced roughly 500 V-J features to 13, which were used in a naive Bayes classifier (R e1071). The similarity between thyroid and blood repertoires was quantified using the Morisita-Horn index. The public reads were reprocessed in TCRdb via fastp at Q25 and MiXCR, keeping in-frame beta chains. Every entry covers one CDR3 protein and lists the most common genes and DNA from its rows. The V and J calls and clone size are TCRdb's, not the authors'. Recorded for this sample are about 610,000 distinct CDR3 sequences; around 46% of them occurred a single time. Clones ranked in the top ten supply approximately 8.4% of the sample.

A word on this clonotype: Its binding antigen is unknown. This may come from a read error, since a much larger clone is one base off.

Stable Graves' hyperthyroidism was defined as no progression to ophthalmopathy during 18 months of follow-up. The hyperthyroidism patients were between 18 and 65 years old and newly diagnosed, with a disease duration of less than 2 months. Exclusion was applied to patients with uncontrolled infections, other autoimmune diseases, pregnancy or lactation. Clinical symptoms, serum thyroxine and TRAb, thyroid ultrasound, and orbital computed tomography formed the basis for the diagnoses. Trizol reagent was used to extract total RNA, and RNA quality was then checked on an Agilent 2100 Bioanalyzer. The chain employs TRBV29-1 and TRBJ2-5; the D gene lacks a confident call. Sequenced sample: peripheral blood or thyroid tissue (not recorded which). The TCR originated in a woman under 30 with Graves' hyperthyroidism. This receptor has the CDR3 CSVVGEETLYF. The DNA is as follows: TGCAGCGTTGTTGGAGAAGAGACCCTGTACTTC. The full variable domain, with segments outside the CDR3 supplied by the reference TRBV29-1 and TRBJ2-5 proteins, appears as SAVISQKPSRDICQRGTSLTIQCQVDSQVTMMFWYRQQPGQSLTLIATANQGSEATYESGFVIDKFPISRPNLTFSTLTVSNMSPEDSSIYLCSVVGEETLYFGPGTRLLVL.